Below, 27 T cell receptor beta chains from the same sample are listed, as sequenced in a study of shared clonotypes between healthy human individuals. Profiled with immunoSEQ multiplex PCR; TCRdb holds only in-frame clones, not every one. Of under 2.5 million clones in the sample, 85% to 95% were seen once. The specimen was naive CD4+ T cells from PBMCs. Subset noted: CD45RA+ positively selected. These receptors were obtained from a man aged 18 to 30 in good health. Some clones in this sample may be carry-over from other donors' samples.

The chain uses TRBV14 and TRBJ1-2; D uncertain. With 0 bases removed from V and 7 bases from J, the gap between germline ends came to 18 bases. CDR3 length equals 16 residues. CDR1 is SGHDN and CDR2 is FVKESK in the germline V gene. CDR3 coding DNA: TGTGCCAGCAGCCAAGAAGGAACCCCGGCAAGGAGTGGCTACACCTTC. Translating gives CASSQEGTPARSGYTF.

This clone was recorded only once. The genes are TRBV19 and TRBJ1-2; no definite D call. Germline V lookup: CDR1 LNHDA, CDR2 SQIVND (reference sequence). The CDR3 is 13 amino acids. Trimming cost V 8 bases and J 2 bases, with 12 bases left between them. CDR3 nucleotides: TGTGCCAGTTTCTCGCGGCGGAACTATGGCTACACCTTC. As protein: CASFSRRNYGYTF.

The gene calls are TRBV2 and TRBJ1-2; possible D gene TRBD1, 6 bases. Between the trimmed V and J ends, which lost 5 bases and 2 bases, there was a span of 15 bases. Germline V gene sequence: CDR1 SNHLY, CDR2 FYNNEI. This CDR3 is 15 amino acids long. DNA of the CDR3: TGTGCCAGCAGTTACCTACGGGACACCAACTATGGCTACACCTTC. This gives the protein CASSYLRDTNYGYTF.

This clone has just one count. V usage is TRBV28 and J usage is TRBJ2-7; D remains ambiguous. This CDR3 spans 17 amino acids. Trimming shortened V by 3 bases and J by 0 bases, and 18 bases separated the two germline ends. CDR1 is MDHEN, CDR2 SYDVKM, per germline. The CDR3 reads CASSLPRPTPISYEQYF. The CDR3 DNA reads as TGTGCCAGCAGTTTGCCGCGCCCGACCCCAATCTCCTACGAGCAGTACTTC.

The CDR3 sequence is CASRSPSGGVNEKLFF. DNA of the CDR3: TGTGCCAGCAGATCCCCCTCGGGGGGGGTTAATGAAAAACTGTTTTTT. The chain carries TRBV28 and TRBJ1-4, with D possibly being TRBD1 (5 bases). Germline V lookup: CDR1 MDHEN, CDR2 SYDVKM. This CDR3 has 16 amino acids. V was shortened by 6 bases and J by 4 bases, with 18 bases between the two germline ends.

Only one count was recorded for this clone. This chain joins TRBV27 and TRBJ1-1; maybe TRBD1 (6 bases). CDR3 length equals 15 residues. The ends were cut back, 2 bases at V and 3 bases at J, with 13 bases in the middle. Germline V gene data show CDR1 as MNHEY and CDR2 as SMNVEV (reference sequence). The CDR3 is CASSLNGGSDTEAFF. The CDR3 coding sequence is TGTGCCAGCAGTTTAAACGGGGGCTCGGACACTGAAGCTTTCTTT.

This chain connects TRBV6-1 to TRBJ2-7, with D possibly matching TRBD2 (6 bases). The ends were cut back, 8 bases at V and 1 base at J, with 12 bases in the middle. The CDR3 is made up of 13 amino acids. Germline CDR1 reads MNHNS; CDR2 reads SASEGT. CDR3 sequence: CASGGKGSYEQYF. CDR3 DNA sequence: TGTGCCAGCGGGGGGAAGGGGTCCTACGAGCAGTACTTC.

V is TRBV5-1 and J is TRBJ2-3; D unresolved. V was clipped by 3 bases and J by 5 bases, with 10 bases between them. Germline CDR1 SGHRS, CDR2 YFSETQ. CDR3 size: 13 residues. The CDR3 nucleotides read TGCGCCAGCAGCTCACAGAGACAAGATACGCAGTATTTT. Translation: CASSSQRQDTQYF.

The genes are TRBV19 and TRBJ1-1, with D possibly being TRBD1 (6 bases). The length of the CDR3 is 15 residues. Per the germline V gene, CDR1 is LNHDA and CDR2 is SQIVND (reference sequence). The V gene lost 3 bases and the J gene lost 1 base, with 12 bases spanning the gap. DNA of the CDR3: TGTGCCAGTAGTATCCTTATAGGGGGGAACACTGAAGCTTTCTTT. Its protein is CASSILIGGNTEAFF.

Only a few counts were recorded for this clone. The rearrangement joins TRBV4-1 to TRBJ1-4, with 9 bases aligning to TRBD1. Germline V gives CDR1 MGHRA, CDR2 YSYEKL. Losses at the gene ends were 5 bases for V and 6 bases for J; bases not matched to a gene: 4. The CDR3 extends over 14 amino acids. Here the CDR3 reads CASSVRDRDEKLFF. The CDR3 nucleotides are TGCGCCAGCAGCGTTCGGGACAGGGATGAAAAACTGTTTTTT.

In its sample, this clone was seen once. This rearrangement joins TRBV29-1 to TRBJ1-5; TRBD1 aligns across 7 bases. Germline V gene lookup returns CDR1 SQVTM and CDR2 ANQGSEA. The CDR3 loop spans 15 amino acids. The junction had 12 bases not matched to a gene; V was cut back by 6 bases and J by 4 bases. The CDR3 loop reads CSVATGASGNQPQHF. Here the CDR3 DNA reads TGCAGCGTCGCCACAGGGGCCAGCGGTAATCAGCCCCAGCATTTT.

The chain carries TRBV21-1 and TRBJ1-2; no DNA check was done on the table's D call, TRBD1. TRBV21-1 is deemed a pseudogene. The CDR3 loop spans 14 amino acids. The CDR3 sequence: CASSNHDREPGYTF. DNA of the CDR3: TGTGCCAGCAGCAACCACGACAGGGAACCTGGCTACACCTTC.

V usage is TRBV30 and J usage is TRBJ1-5; D gene unclear. Between the trimmed V and J ends, which lost 0 bases and 4 bases, there was a span of 7 bases. The CDR3 runs 13 residues. Germline V gene data show CDR1 as GTSNPN and CDR2 as SVGIG (reference sequence). CDR3 nucleotide sequence: TGTGCCTGGAGTGTAACCGAAAATCAGCCCCAGCATTTT. Translated, it gives CAWSVTENQPQHF.

V and J are TRBV28 and TRBJ2-1, with 7 bases aligning to TRBD2. Trimming at V came to 5 bases and at J to 7 bases, leaving 11 bases not matched to a gene. Germline loops: CDR1 MDHEN, CDR2 SYDVKM. The CDR3 spans 15 residues. DNA for the CDR3: TGTGCCAGCAGTGGAGGGAGGGCCGGAACTAATGAGCAGTTCTTC. Translation gives CASSGGRAGTNEQFF.

V is TRBV9 and J is TRBJ1-5; 10 nucleotides agree with TRBD1. J was trimmed by 3 bases and V by 4 bases; bases with no gene match: 7. The germline CDR1 and CDR2 sequences are SGDLS and YYNGEE. This CDR3 comprises 16 residues. The CDR3 DNA reads TGTGCCAGCAGCCCCGGGACAGGGGCACACAATCAGCCCCAGCATTTT. Its translation is CASSPGTGAHNQPQHF. Looking up the rest from reference TRBV9 and TRBJ1-5 gives the full variable domain: DSGVTQTPKHLITATGQRVTLRCSPRSGDLSVYWYQQSLDQGLQFLIQYYNGEERAKGNILERFSAQQFPDLHSELNLSSLELGDSALYFCASSPGTGAHNQPQHFGDGTRLSIL.

As for this clone: Other DNA sequences in this sample translate to the same CDR3. The J gene is TRBJ2-3, the V gene TRBV7-6, with 7 nucleotides matching TRBD2. Germline assignment: CDR1 SGHVS and CDR2 FNYEAQ. The CDR3 sequence is 15 residues long. V trimming: 2 bases; J trimming: 1 base; junction bases outside the gene matches: 3. The CDR3 region has the DNA TGTGCCAGCAGCTTAAGAACTAGCGGCACAGATACGCAGTATTTT. Its protein product is CASSLRTSGTDTQYF.

V usage is TRBV7-9 and J usage is TRBJ2-1; the D is unclear. The length of the CDR3 is 15 residues. V lost 3 bases to trimming and J lost 3 bases, with 12 bases between them. Per the germline V gene, CDR1 is SEHNR and CDR2 is FQNEAQ (reference sequence). The CDR3 is CASSFATYYYNEQFF. The CDR3 DNA is TGTGCCAGCAGCTTTGCGACCTACTACTACAATGAGCAGTTCTTC. Using reference TRBV7-9 and TRBJ2-1 for the parts outside the CDR3, the full variable domain is DTGVSQNPRHKITKRGQNVTFRCDPISEHNRLYWYRQTLGQGPEFLTYFQNEAQLEKSRLLSDRFSAERPKGSFSTLEIQRTEQGDSAMYLCASSFATYYYNEQFFGPGTRLTVL.

The chain joins TRBV29-1 to TRBJ1-1; D call uncertain. Between the trimmed V and J ends, which lost 5 bases and 0 bases, there was a span of 10 bases. CDR1 SQVTM and CDR2 ANQGSEA come from the germline V gene. The CDR3 length is 13 residues. CDR3: CSVRSNLNTEAFF. The CDR3 DNA reads as TGCAGCGTTAGAAGTAACCTGAACACTGAAGCTTTCTTT.

The V and J genes are TRBV29-1 and TRBJ1-1; 8 bases are shared with TRBD1. CDR3 size: 12 residues. Per the germline V gene, CDR1 is SQVTM and CDR2 is ANQGSEA. V lost 6 bases to trimming and J lost 3 bases; unmatched junction nucleotides: 3. This chain's CDR3 is CSVVDRDTEAFF. CDR3 sequence (DNA): TGCAGCGTAGTGGACAGGGACACTGAAGCTTTCTTT.

This clone was picked up one time. One end of the junction varies from germline; a read error may be responsible. The chain recombines TRBV9 with TRBJ2-1, with 11 bases lining up with TRBD2. From germline, CDR1 is SGDLS and CDR2 YYNGEE. This CDR3 is built from 12 residues. CDR3 nucleotide sequence: TGTGCCAGCAGCGTAGCGACTAGCGGGACGGTCTTC. Translation: CASSVATSGTVF.

The table lists this clone with a count of one. The chain is built from TRBV15 and TRBJ2-1; 9 nucleotides match TRBD2. This CDR3 contains 22 residues. Trimming took 1 base from V and 0 from J; bases not matched to a gene: 19. Germline V CDR1 and CDR2: LNHNV, YYDKDF (reference sequence). The CDR3 is CATSRALGASGTWRGSYNEQFF. For the CDR3, the DNA is TGTGCCACCAGCAGAGCCCTCGGGGCTAGCGGGACCTGGAGGGGCTCCTACAATGAGCAGTTCTTC.

In this sample, this clone turned up a few times. The same CDR3 is also encoded by other DNA sequences in this sample. The rearrangement links TRBV5-1 to TRBJ1-2, with D perhaps TRBD1 (6 bases). This CDR3 comprises 12 residues. In germline, CDR1 is SGHRS, CDR2 YFSETQ. The germline V and J ends were trimmed by 1 base and 6 bases, with 7 bases remaining between them. In nucleotides, the CDR3 is TGCGCCAGCAGCTTGTCAGGGGATGGCTACACCTTC. Encoded protein: CASSLSGDGYTF.

V and J are TRBV4-3 and TRBJ2-7; TRBD2 matches 8 bases. CDR1 LGHNA and CDR2 YSLEER come from the germline V gene. The CDR3 covers 15 residues. The trim removed 4 bases at V and 5 bases at J, leaving 10 bases unmatched. This CDR3 reads CASSLSGTRSDEQYF. The CDR3 coding sequence is TGCGCCAGCAGCCTCTCCGGGACTAGGTCCGACGAGCAGTACTTC.

This clone has a single count. The chain couples TRBV5-4 to TRBJ1-3, with D perhaps TRBD1 (5 bases). The CDR3 is made up of 15 amino acids. CDR1 and CDR2 from the germline V gene are SGHNT and YYREEE (reference sequence). V was pared by 4 bases and J by 2 bases, with 13 bases between. Written as DNA, the CDR3 is TGTGCCAGCAGCCCGGGACGGGGAACTGGAAACACCATATATTTT. This encodes CASSPGRGTGNTIYF.

This sequence joins TRBV10-2 and TRBJ2-4; D is perhaps TRBD1 or TRBD2 (5 bases each). The CDR3 is 15 amino acids. Germline V CDR1 and CDR2: WSHSY, SAAADI. V was pared by 7 bases and J by 0 bases, with 13 bases between. The CDR3 reads CASTSSGLAKNIQYF. DNA of the CDR3: TGCGCCAGCACTTCTTCGGGGCTAGCCAAAAACATTCAGTACTTC.

This chain joins TRBV9 and TRBJ2-7; D is perhaps TRBD1 (6 bases). CDR3 size: 14 residues. Germline V gene sequence: CDR1 SGDLS, CDR2 YYNGEE. V lost 3 bases and J lost 2, with 12 bases in between. CDR3 in amino acids: CASSADSYPYEQYF. The CDR3, as DNA: TGTGCCAGCAGCGCGGACAGCTACCCCTACGAGCAGTACTTC. Full variable domain (missing parts from reference TRBV9 and TRBJ2-7): DSGVTQTPKHLITATGQRVTLRCSPRSGDLSVYWYQQSLDQGLQFLIQYYNGEERAKGNILERFSAQQFPDLHSELNLSSLELGDSALYFCASSADSYPYEQYFGPGTRLTVT.

The CDR3: CASRMGLAGVEQFF. The DNA for the CDR3 is TGTGCCAGCAGGATGGGACTAGCGGGAGTGGAGCAGTTCTTC. The rearrangement links TRBV6-5 to TRBJ2-1; the match to TRBD2 covers 14 bases. Trimming cost V 6 bases and J 10 bases; bases outside gene matches: 5. Germline V gene sequence: CDR1 MNHEY, CDR2 SVGAGI. This CDR3 comprises 14 residues.